What follows describes a single T cell receptor (beta chain). Its target is unknown. Produced via immunoSEQ multiplex PCR; TCRdb's table is partial and in-frame only. This table holds about 62,000 clones, 85% to 90% found once. The sample belongs to a study of T cell responses to AZD1222 COVID-19 vaccine. Whole-study findings and limits: CD4 TCRs covered the whole spike, strongest at regions 160-218 and 743-854.

Germline values: CDR1 SNHLY, CDR2 FYNNEI. Trimming cost V 5 bases and J 5 bases, with 18 bases left between them. The CDR3 covers 15 residues. The material was peripheral blood, obtained on day 0 of AZD1222 vaccination. This sequence joins TRBV2 and TRBJ1-2; D is unclear. The sequence was collected from an adult in good health. CDR3 DNA: TGTGCCAGCAGTTCACAGTTGAGCGCCTCGTATGGCTACACCTTC. Amino acids: CASSSQLSASYGYTF. The full variable domain, in which reference TRBV2 and TRBJ1-2 provide the parts outside the CDR3, is EPEVTQTPSHQVTQMGQEVILRCVPISNHLYFYWYRQILGQKVEFLVSFYNNEISEKSEIFDDQFSVERPDGSNFTLKIRSTKLEDSAMYFCASSSQLSASYGYTFGSGTRLTVV.